This is a list of T cell receptor beta chains from one sample in a study of blood T cell repertoires in COVID-19. Profiling relied on immunoSEQ multiplex PCR, and the TCRdb table lists in-frame clones only, not all of them. The table has 130,000 to 150,000 clones, 88% seen once. Sequenced sample: peripheral blood. These receptors were taken from a man between 65 and 80 years old with acute or convalescent COVID-19. Each CDR3 is given with its conserved first and last residue. D genes are given only for firm matches. Some rows mark clone size as missing; the rest say once, few, many or name a class of expanded clone.

D | J | length | size | V | CDR3 | DNA
TRBD1 | TRBJ1-4 | 15 | NA | TRBV5-6 | CASSFLGTGDEKLFF | TGTGCCAGCAGCTTTCTTGGGACAGGGGATGAAAAACTGTTTTTT
NA | TRBJ2-3 | 14 | NA | TRBV28 | CASSSGARGDTQYF | TGTGCCAGCAGTAGCGGGGCCAGGGGAGATACGCAGTATTTT
TRBD1 | TRBJ2-2 | 14 | NA | TRBV28 | CASRVGQGTGELFF | TGTGCCAGCAGGGTCGGACAGGGAACCGGGGAGCTGTTTTTT
NA | TRBJ1-1 | 14 | NA | TRBV7-2 | CASSLGLMTGEAFF | TGTGCCAGCAGCCTGGGACTTATGACGGGTGAAGCTTTCTTT
NA | TRBJ2-7 | 13 | NA | TRBV11-2 | CASSLPGVDEQYF | TGTGCCAGCAGCTTACCGGGGGTGGACGAGCAGTACTTC
TRBD1 | TRBJ1-5 | 13 | NA | TRBV10-2 | CASTSQGVQPQHF | TGCGCCAGCACCTCACAGGGGGTTCAGCCCCAGCATTTT
NA | TRBJ1-1 | 14 | once | TRBV6-6 | CASRAGHQNTEAFF | TGTGCCAGCAGGGCAGGACACCAGAACACTGAAGCTTTCTTT
TRBD2 | TRBJ2-7 | 13 | NA | TRBV29-1 | CSVIRDYNYEQYF | TGCAGCGTCATCCGGGACTATAACTACGAGCAGTACTTC
NA | TRBJ2-3 | 12 | NA | TRBV2 | CASRPTGPLVYF | TGTGCCAGCAGACCGACAGGTCCCTTAGTGTATTTT
NA | TRBJ2-2 | 13 | NA | TRBV5-1 | CASSLQNTGELFF | TGCGCCAGCAGCTTGCAGAACACCGGGGAGCTGTTTTTT
NA | TRBJ1-2 | 11 | NA | TRBV6-4 | CARQRADGYTF | TGTGCCCGGCAGAGGGCAGATGGCTACACCTTC
TRBD1 | TRBJ2-1 | 15 | NA | TRBV7-9 | CASSLRQGSYNEQFF | TGTGCCAGCAGCTTACGACAGGGTAGCTACAATGAGCAGTTCTTC
TRBD1 | TRBJ2-5 | 13 | NA | TRBV12-5 | CASGRDSQETQYF | TGTGCTAGTGGTCGGGACAGTCAAGAGACCCAGTACTTC
NA | TRBJ2-5 | 15 | NA | TRBV11-2 | CASSLENGYQETQYF | TGTGCCAGCAGCTTAGAAAACGGGTACCAAGAGACCCAGTACTTC